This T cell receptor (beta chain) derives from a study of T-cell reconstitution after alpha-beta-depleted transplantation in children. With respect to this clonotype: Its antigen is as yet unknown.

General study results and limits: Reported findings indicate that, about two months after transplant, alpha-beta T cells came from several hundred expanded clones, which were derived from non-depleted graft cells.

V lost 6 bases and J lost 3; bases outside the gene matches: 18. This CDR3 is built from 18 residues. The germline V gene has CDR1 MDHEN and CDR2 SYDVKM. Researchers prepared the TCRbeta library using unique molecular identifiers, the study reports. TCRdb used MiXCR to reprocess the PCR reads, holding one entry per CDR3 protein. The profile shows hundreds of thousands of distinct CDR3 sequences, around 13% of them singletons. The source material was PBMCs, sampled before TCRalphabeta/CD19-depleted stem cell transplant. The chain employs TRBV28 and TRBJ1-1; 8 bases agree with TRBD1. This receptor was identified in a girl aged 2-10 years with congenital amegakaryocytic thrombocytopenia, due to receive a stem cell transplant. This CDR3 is CASRPKVTTGVPYTEAFF. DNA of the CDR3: TGTGCCAGCAGGCCTAAAGTAACGACAGGGGTGCCCTACACTGAAGCTTTCTTT.